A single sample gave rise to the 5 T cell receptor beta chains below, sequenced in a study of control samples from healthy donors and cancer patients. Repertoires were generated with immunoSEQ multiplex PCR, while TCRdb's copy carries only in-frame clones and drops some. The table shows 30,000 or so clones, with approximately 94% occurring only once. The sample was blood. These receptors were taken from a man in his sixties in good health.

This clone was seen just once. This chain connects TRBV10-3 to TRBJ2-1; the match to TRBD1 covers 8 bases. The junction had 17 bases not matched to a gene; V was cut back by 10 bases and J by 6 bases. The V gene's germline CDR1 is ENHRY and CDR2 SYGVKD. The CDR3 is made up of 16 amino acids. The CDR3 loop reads CATQGRTGFTINEQFF. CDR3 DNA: TGTGCCACCCAGGGTAGGACAGGGTTTACCATCAATGAGCAGTTCTTC.

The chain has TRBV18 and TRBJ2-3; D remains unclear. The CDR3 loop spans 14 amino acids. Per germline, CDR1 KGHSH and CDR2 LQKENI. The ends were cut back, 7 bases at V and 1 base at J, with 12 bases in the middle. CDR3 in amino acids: CASFREPRTDTQYF. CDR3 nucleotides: TGTGCCAGCTTTAGAGAGCCCCGCACAGATACGCAGTATTTT.

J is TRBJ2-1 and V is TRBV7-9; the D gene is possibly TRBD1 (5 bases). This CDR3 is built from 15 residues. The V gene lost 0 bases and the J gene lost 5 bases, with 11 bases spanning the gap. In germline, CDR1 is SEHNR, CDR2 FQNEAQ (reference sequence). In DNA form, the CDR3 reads TGTGCCAGCAGCTTAGCGGAAGCAGGGAACAATGAGCAGTTCTTC. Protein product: CASSLAEAGNNEQFF. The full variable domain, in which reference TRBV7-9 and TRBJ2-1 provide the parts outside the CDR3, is DTGVSQNPRHKITKRGQNVTFRCDPISEHNRLYWYRQTLGQGPEFLTYFQNEAQLEKSRLLSDRFSAERPKGSFSTLEIQRTEQGDSAMYLCASSLAEAGNNEQFFGPGTRLTVL.

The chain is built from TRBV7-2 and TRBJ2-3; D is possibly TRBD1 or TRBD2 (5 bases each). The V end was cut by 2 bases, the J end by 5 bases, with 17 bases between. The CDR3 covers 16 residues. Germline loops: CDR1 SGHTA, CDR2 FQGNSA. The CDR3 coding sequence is TGTGCCAGCAGCTTAAACGGGGCCTTAGGCGGAGATACGCAGTATTTT. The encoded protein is CASSLNGALGGDTQYF.

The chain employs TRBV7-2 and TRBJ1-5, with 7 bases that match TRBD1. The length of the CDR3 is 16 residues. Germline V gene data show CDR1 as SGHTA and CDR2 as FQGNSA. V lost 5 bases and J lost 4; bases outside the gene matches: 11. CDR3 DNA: TGTGCCAGCAGCCCCAGGGTAGGGGGCGGAAATCAGCCCCAGCATTTT. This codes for CASSPRVGGGNQPQHF.